The 31 T cell receptor beta chains in this list originate from one sample, sequenced in a study of T cells in Graves' hyperthyroidism and ophthalmopathy. Amplification yielded TCR beta CDR3 regions, with RNA transcripts as the source. Primed by the HTBI set, a first-round RT-PCR was run on the TCR CDR3. TCRdb analysed the multiplex PCR reads with MiXCR anew, one entry per CDR3 protein. The table shows more than 650,000 distinct CDR3 sequences, with approximately 15% occurring only once. The sequencing input was blood. Receptor source: a woman aged 18-29 years with Graves' hyperthyroidism.

This clonotype was picked up many times. V usage is TRBV2 and J usage is TRBJ2-2; D is possibly TRBD2 (5 bases). The V gene's germline CDR1 is SNHLY and CDR2 FYNNEI. Trimming shortened V by 7 bases and J by 3 bases, and 9 bases separated the two germline ends. This CDR3 has 13 residues. DNA for the CDR3: TGTGCCAGCACTAGCATCCACACCGGGGAGCTGTTTTTT. It is translated as CASTSIHTGELFF.

This clonotype was picked up many times. An end of the junction differs from the germline gene, which may be a read error. The rearrangement uses TRBV11-3 and TRBJ2-1, with TRBD2 matching over 10 bases. This CDR3 contains 14 residues. Per germline, CDR1 SGHNT and CDR2 YENEEA. This CDR3 is CASTLLAGNNEQFF. The CDR3 DNA is TGTGCCAGCACCTTACTAGCGGGAAACAATGAGCAGTTCTTC. The variable domain in full, with the rest retrieved from reference TRBV11-3 and TRBJ2-1, is EAGVVQSPRYKIIEKKQPVAFWCNPISGHNTLYWYLQNLGQGPELLIRYENEEAVDDSQLPKDRFSAERLKGVDSTLKIQPAELGDSAVYLCASTLLAGNNEQFFGPGTRLTVL.

The table lists this clonotype with many counts. The chain uses TRBV5-1 and TRBJ1-2; D might be TRBD1 (5 bases). Trimming left V 3 bases short and J 4 bases short, with 10 bases between. Germline values: CDR1 SGHRS, CDR2 YFSETQ. This CDR3 comprises 13 residues. The CDR3 sequence: CASSWQGRYGYTF. CDR3 bases: TGCGCCAGCAGCTGGCAGGGTCGCTATGGCTACACCTTC.

In its sample, this clonotype was seen a few times. The rearrangement joins TRBV5-1 to TRBJ2-1; 9 bases are a match to TRBD2. CDR1 is SGHRS, CDR2 YFSETQ, per germline. V gave up 4 bases and J gave up 0 bases; unmatched junction bases: 5. The CDR3 runs 16 residues. CDR3 sequence: CASSATSGLSYNEQFF. For the CDR3, the DNA is TGCGCCAGCAGCGCAACTAGCGGGCTCTCCTACAATGAGCAGTTCTTC.

The rearrangement joins TRBV5-8 to TRBJ1-6; D not certain. The V and J ends lost 0 bases and 10 bases respectively, with 2 bases between them. Germline V lookup: CDR1 SGHTS, CDR2 YDEGEE. The length of the CDR3 is 11 residues. CDR3: CASSLESPLHF. Here the CDR3 DNA reads TGTGCCAGCAGCTTGGAATCACCCCTCCACTTT.

This chain uses TRBV4-3 with TRBJ1-3; the D is unclear. This CDR3 is built from 15 residues. Per germline, CDR1 LGHNA and CDR2 YSLEER. Trimming took off 0 bases at V and 4 bases at J, with 10 bases between the two ends. The CDR3 DNA is TGCGCCAGCAGCCAAGATCGGGGTAGGGGAAACACCATATATTTT. Translation: CASSQDRGRGNTIYF.

This clonotype was detected many times. The chain joins TRBV12-3 or TRBV12-4 to TRBJ2-1; 11 bases map to TRBD2. The CDR3 is 18 amino acids. V was pared by 10 bases and J by 0 bases, with 14 bases of the junction left unmatched. The CDR3 protein is CAIFASSGRGSSYNEQFF. The CDR3 DNA is TGTGCCATCTTCGCTAGTAGCGGGAGGGGGAGCTCCTACAATGAGCAGTTCTTC.

This clonotype was counted a few times. The genes are TRBV27 and TRBJ2-2, with 8 bases lining up with TRBD1. CDR1 is MNHEY, CDR2 SMNVEV, per germline (reference sequence). J lost 7 bases, V lost 3 bases, and 13 bases had no gene match. The CDR3 is made up of 17 amino acids. Here the CDR3 DNA reads TGTGCCAGCAGTTTTGGGGATGCAGGGGGCTTCCACGGGGAGCTGTTTTTT. Translated, it gives CASSFGDAGGFHGELFF.

This clonotype was detected ten times or more. V and J are TRBV9 and TRBJ1-1, with 7 bases lining up with TRBD1. Germline values: CDR1 SGDLS, CDR2 YYNGEE. V gave up 0 bases and J gave up 2 bases; unmatched junction bases: 7. The CDR3 consists of 16 residues. The chain's CDR3 is CASSVGEGAGNTEAFF. The CDR3 DNA reads as TGTGCCAGCAGCGTAGGTGAGGGGGCGGGTAACACTGAAGCTTTCTTT.

This clonotype was seen ten or more times. The rearrangement joins TRBV18 to TRBJ1-1; D uncertain. The CDR3 extends over 15 amino acids. Trimming stripped 2 bases from V and 0 bases from J, with 10 bases between. Germline lookup yields CDR1 KGHSH and CDR2 LQKENI. The CDR3 coding sequence is TGTGCCAGCTCACCAGGCGGGGTGGTGAACACTGAAGCTTTCTTT. Translation: CASSPGGVVNTEAFF.

This clonotype was picked up many times. The chain is built from TRBV7-3 and TRBJ2-3; either TRBD1 or TRBD2 may fit D (5 bases each). The V and J ends lost 3 bases and 0 bases respectively, with 13 bases between them. There are 16 residues in the CDR3. Germline CDR1 is SGHTA and CDR2 is FQGTGA. This chain's CDR3 is CASSFEGPPSTDTQYF. CDR3 nucleotides: TGTGCCAGCAGCTTCGAGGGACCCCCCAGCACAGATACGCAGTATTTT.

This clonotype was picked up many times. The chain joins TRBV6-1 to TRBJ1-2; D call uncertain. Germline V gene lookup returns CDR1 MNHNS and CDR2 SASEGT. Trimming shortened V by 6 bases and J by 3 bases, and 14 bases separated the two germline ends. The CDR3 has 14 residues. The CDR3: CASRPGGTYYGYTF. The CDR3 region has the DNA TGTGCCAGCAGACCCGGCGGAACATACTATGGCTACACCTTC.

The V call is TRBV5-1, the J call TRBJ2-7; 9 bases line up with TRBD1. Trimming at V came to 4 bases and at J to 3 bases, leaving 8 bases not matched to a gene. The germline V gene encodes CDR1 SGHRS and CDR2 YFSETQ. This CDR3 has 15 amino acids. The CDR3 region is CASSGWRTGVYEQYF. The CDR3 DNA follows: TGCGCCAGCAGCGGTTGGAGGACAGGGGTCTACGAGCAGTACTTC.

In this sample, this clonotype turned up many times. V and J are TRBV7-9 and TRBJ2-3, with D possibly being TRBD2 (6 bases). Trimming left V 5 bases short and J 0 bases short, with 12 bases between. Germline loops: CDR1 SEHNR, CDR2 FQNEAQ (reference sequence). CDR3 length: 15 amino acids. The CDR3 DNA is TGTGCCAGCAGCACCCTAGCGACTAGCACAGATACGCAGTATTTT. It encodes CASSTLATSTDTQYF.

The chain uses TRBV27 and TRBJ2-1, with no clear D. Germline lookup yields CDR1 MNHEY and CDR2 SMNVEV (reference sequence). V lost 6 bases to trimming and J lost 10 bases, with 13 bases between them. CDR3 length equals 12 residues. CDR3 region: CASSRIEGEQFF. In nucleotides, the CDR3 is TGTGCCAGCAGCCGCATAGAAGGGGAGCAGTTCTTC.

This rearrangement joins TRBV19 to TRBJ2-1; TRBD1 agrees at 8 bases. Trimming took 5 bases from V and 4 from J; bases not matched to a gene: 10. This CDR3 is 16 amino acids long. Germline CDR1 reads LNHDA; CDR2 reads SQIVND (reference sequence). The CDR3 nucleotides are TGTGCCAGTAGTGGGGGTCCGGACAGGGTGTACAATGAGCAGTTCTTC. This translates into CASSGGPDRVYNEQFF.

In regard to this clonotype: This clone may be a read error of a much larger clone one base away. The rearrangement links TRBV6-1 to TRBJ2-1; D may be TRBD1 (6 bases). Germline V CDR1 and CDR2: MNHNS, SASEGT. Trimming pared 2 bases from V and 13 bases from J, leaving 27 bases between. The CDR3 extends over 17 amino acids. DNA for the CDR3: TGTGCCAGCAGTGAATATACGACAGTGTTCTTAGCTGGGGGCCAGTTCTTC. It translates to CASSEYTTVFLAGGQFF.

This clonotype has ten or more counts. This sequence joins TRBV20-1 and TRBJ1-2; possible D gene TRBD1, 5 bases. Germline CDR1 is DFQATT and CDR2 is SNEGSKA (reference sequence). V gave up 3 bases and J gave up 5 bases, with 10 bases separating them. The CDR3 is 12 amino acids. This CDR3 is CSASPGTYGYTF. CDR3 nucleotide sequence: TGCAGTGCTAGTCCTGGGACGTATGGCTACACCTTC.

This clonotype was counted between two and nine times. The DNA for the CDR3 is TGTGCCAGCAGCGCCGGGACAGGACAGGGCTACACCTTC. It translates to CASSAGTGQGYTF. The chain uses TRBV9 and TRBJ1-2; TRBD1 aligns across 8 bases. CDR3 length equals 13 residues. The germline gives CDR1 SGDLS, CDR2 YYNGEE. The V segment lost 3 bases and the J segment 8 bases; nucleotides outside the gene matches: 6.

The chain is built from TRBV30 and TRBJ2-4; no definite D call. Germline V gene lookup returns CDR1 GTSNPN and CDR2 SVGIG (reference sequence). The CDR3 sequence is 13 residues long. Trimming removed 6 bases at V and 0 bases at J, with 9 bases between. The CDR3 loop is CACQNTAKNIQYF. Written as DNA, the CDR3 is TGTGCCTGTCAGAATACAGCCAAAAACATTCAGTACTTC. Using reference TRBV30 and TRBJ2-4 for the parts outside the CDR3, the full variable domain is SQTIHQWPATLVQPVGSPLSLECTVEGTSNPNLYWYRQAAGRGLQLLFYSVGIGQISSEVPQNLSASRPQDRQFILSSKKLLLSDSGFYLCACQNTAKNIQYFGAGTRLSVL.

In DNA form, the CDR3 reads TGTGCCAGCAGCCACGGACTAGCGGAGGTTTACGAGCAGTACTTC. Its protein is CASSHGLAEVYEQYF. The chain recombines TRBV3-1 with TRBJ2-7, with 10 positions matching TRBD2. Trimming cost V 3 bases and J 4 bases; bases outside gene matches: 6. Germline loops: CDR1 LGHDT, CDR2 YNNKEL (reference sequence). The CDR3 has 15 residues.

V usage is TRBV11-2 and J usage is TRBJ1-1; 9 bases agree with TRBD1. The CDR3 spans 15 residues. The J segment lost 0 bases and the V segment lost 5 bases, leaving 4 bases of the junction unmatched. The V gene's germline CDR1 is SGHAT and CDR2 FQNNGV. CDR3 sequence: CASSIQGAMNTEAFF. DNA of the CDR3: TGTGCCAGCAGCATACAGGGGGCTATGAACACTGAAGCTTTCTTT.

The CDR3 region has the DNA TGCAGCGTCGCCGGGACAGGGGTTCACGAGCAGTACTTC. Encoded protein: CSVAGTGVHEQYF. The V and J genes are TRBV29-1 and TRBJ2-7; 10 bases align to TRBD1. J gave up 5 bases and V 6 bases, and 7 bases lay outside the gene matches. Germline CDR1 and CDR2: SQVTM and ANQGSEA. This CDR3 has 13 amino acids.

The CDR3 loop reads CASSVGPSGTVTGELFF. The CDR3 coding sequence is TGTGCCAGCAGCGTAGGGCCCTCAGGGACTGTGACCGGGGAGCTGTTTTTT. This chain links TRBV9 with TRBJ2-2; D is possibly TRBD2 (6 bases). The CDR3 loop spans 17 amino acids. V was shortened by 0 bases and J by 5 bases, with 17 bases between the two germline ends. Germline CDR1 SGDLS, CDR2 YYNGEE.

This clonotype appeared many times. The CDR3 DNA reads TGTGCCAGCAGCGTTAGTTCCGGGACAGGGTCCGAGCAGTACTTC. Translation: CASSVSSGTGSEQYF. This chain connects TRBV28 to TRBJ2-7, with 9 bases lining up with TRBD1. The CDR3 is 15 amino acids. Trimming removed 6 bases from V and 6 bases from J; junction bases left unmatched: 12. From germline, CDR1 is MDHEN and CDR2 SYDVKM.

The V call is TRBV5-6, the J call TRBJ1-1, with D unclear. V was trimmed by 4 bases and J by 4 bases, leaving 11 bases between them. The CDR3 runs 13 residues. Per the germline V gene, CDR1 is SGHDT and CDR2 is YYEEEE. CDR3 protein: CASSRYKSTEAFF. The CDR3 region has the DNA TGTGCCAGCAGCCGCTACAAGAGCACTGAAGCTTTCTTT.

This clonotype was found a few times. This chain uses TRBV7-9 with TRBJ2-7, with 14 nucleotides matching TRBD2. The CDR3 has 19 amino acids. Germline CDR1 reads SEHNR; CDR2 reads FQNEAQ (reference sequence). V lost 4 bases and J lost 7; bases outside the gene matches: 18. CDR3 loop: CASSSIRLAGGPSNAEQYF. Written as DNA, the CDR3 is TGTGCCAGCAGCTCCATAAGACTAGCGGGAGGGCCTAGTAATGCAGAGCAGTACTTC.

This clonotype is categorized as medium-sized (0.01 to 0.1%). V usage is TRBV2 and J usage is TRBJ2-7; 7 bases align to TRBD2. The CDR3 runs 14 residues. V lost 6 bases, J lost 5 bases, and 10 bases stayed unmatched. Germline-derived CDR1 and CDR2 are SNHLY and FYNNEI. CDR3 protein: CASSPLTSVNEQYF. Written as DNA, the CDR3 is TGTGCCAGCAGCCCCCTTACTAGCGTGAACGAGCAGTACTTC.

The table lists this clonotype with many counts. V and J are TRBV3-1 and TRBJ1-1; perhaps TRBD1 as D (6 bases). The ends were cut back, 1 base at V and 3 bases at J, with 18 bases in the middle. CDR3 length equals 17 residues. Germline values: CDR1 LGHDT, CDR2 YNNKEL (reference sequence). The CDR3, as DNA: TGTGCCAGCAGCCAAGTTTCTCGTGGGGGGCTGGACACTGAAGCTTTCTTT. As protein: CASSQVSRGGLDTEAFF.

The chain carries TRBV10-2 and TRBJ2-5; D may correspond to TRBD1 or TRBD2 (6 bases each). This CDR3 spans 14 amino acids. The ends were cut back, 6 bases at V and 7 bases at J, with 18 bases in the middle. Germline V gene sequence: CDR1 WSHSY, CDR2 SAAADI. In nucleotides, the CDR3 is TGCGCCAGCAGGTTGACTGAGGGGGGTCGGACCCAGTACTTC. Protein sequence: CASRLTEGGRTQYF.

The CDR3, as DNA: TGCGCCAGCAGCCCCGAGCGGGAGAACACCGGGGAGCTGTTTTTT. Protein sequence: CASSPERENTGELFF. V is TRBV4-1 and J is TRBJ2-2; 7 positions match TRBD2. The V gene's germline CDR1 is MGHRA and CDR2 YSYEKL. This CDR3 has 15 residues. Trimming took 4 bases from V and 1 from J; bases not matched to a gene: 3.